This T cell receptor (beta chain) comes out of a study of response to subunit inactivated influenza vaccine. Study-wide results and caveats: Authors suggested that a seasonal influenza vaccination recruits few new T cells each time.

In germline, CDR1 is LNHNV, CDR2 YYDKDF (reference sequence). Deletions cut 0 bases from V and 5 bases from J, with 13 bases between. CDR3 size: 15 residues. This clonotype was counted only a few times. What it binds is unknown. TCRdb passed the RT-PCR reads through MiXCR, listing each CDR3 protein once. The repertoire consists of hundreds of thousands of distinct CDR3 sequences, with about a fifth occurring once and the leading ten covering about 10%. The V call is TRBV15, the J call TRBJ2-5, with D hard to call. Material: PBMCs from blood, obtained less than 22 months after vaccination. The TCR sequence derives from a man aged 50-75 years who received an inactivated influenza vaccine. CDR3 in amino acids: CATSRDYAIMETQYF. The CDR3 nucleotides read TGTGCCACCAGCAGAGACTACGCGATTATGGAGACCCAGTACTTC. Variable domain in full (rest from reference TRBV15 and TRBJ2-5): DAMVIQNPRYQVTQFGKPVTLSCSQTLNHNVMYWYQQKSSQAPKLLFHYYDKDFNNEADTPDNFQSRRPNTSFCFLDIRSPGLGDTAMYLCATSRDYAIMETQYFGPGTRLLVL.